Listed below are T cell receptor beta chains from one sample, sequenced in a study of early T cells in non-severe SARS-CoV-2 infection. TCRdb itself ran the 5' RACE reads through MiXCR, one entry per CDR3 protein. The top ten hold over 5% of the sample, which has 25,000 to 30,000 distinct CDR3 sequences, 4% to 4.5% seen once. Sequenced sample: whole blood. The receptors come from an adult who was a healthcare worker with PCR-confirmed SARS-CoV-2 infection or an uninfected control (not recorded which). CDR3s include the opening cysteine and the closing phenylalanine or tryptophan.

TRBJ2-1 | TRBV2 | CASRERGGLNEQFF
TRBJ2-3 | TRBV10-1 | CASSGGPYTQYF
TRBJ1-1 | TRBV27 | CASRHLQGGGDTEAFF
TRBJ2-1 | TRBV5-6 | CASRRRGEQFF
TRBJ2-2 | TRBV5-1 | CASSSRQGASGELFF
TRBJ2-5 | TRBV6-6 | CASSPGLAGGPKTQYF
TRBJ1-4 | TRBV29-1 | CSVAHRGRREKLFF
TRBJ2-7 | TRBV6-6 | CASSYSTEYEQYF
TRBJ1-2 | TRBV24-1 | CATTSGDESYTF
TRBJ1-6 | TRBV27 | CASSPPVLGSYNSPLHF
TRBJ2-7 | TRBV25-1 | CASSDPISGGSYEQYF
TRBJ2-3 | TRBV7-9 | CASSPQPIDTQYF
TRBJ1-4 | TRBV29-1 | CSVRQGMEEKLFF